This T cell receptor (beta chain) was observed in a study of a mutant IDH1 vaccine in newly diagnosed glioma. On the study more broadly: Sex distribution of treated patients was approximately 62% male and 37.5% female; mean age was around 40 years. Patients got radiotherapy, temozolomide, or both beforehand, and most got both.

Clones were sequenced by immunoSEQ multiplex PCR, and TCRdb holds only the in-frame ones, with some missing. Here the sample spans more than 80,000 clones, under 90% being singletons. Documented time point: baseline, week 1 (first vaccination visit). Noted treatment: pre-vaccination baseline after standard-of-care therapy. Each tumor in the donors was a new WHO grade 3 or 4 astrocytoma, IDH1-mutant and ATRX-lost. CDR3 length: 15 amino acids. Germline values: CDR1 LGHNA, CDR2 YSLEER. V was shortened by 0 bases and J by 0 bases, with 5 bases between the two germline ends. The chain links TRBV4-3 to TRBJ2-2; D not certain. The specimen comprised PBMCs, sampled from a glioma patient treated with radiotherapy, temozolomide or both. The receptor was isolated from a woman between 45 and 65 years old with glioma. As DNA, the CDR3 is TGCGCCAGCAGCCAAGACAGGCCGAACACCGGGGAGCTGTTTTTT. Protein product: CASSQDRPNTGELFF.